This T cell receptor beta chain was documented in a study of a mutant IDH1 vaccine in newly diagnosed glioma. Study background: Treatment recipients were approximately 62% male and approximately 40% female, and their mean age was about 39 years.

Noted time point: week 23, last vaccination. In every dose of vaccine, 300 ug of mutant IDH1 20-mer peptide was given alongside topical imiquimod. The CDR3 is made up of 14 amino acids. Germline V gives CDR1 SGHRS, CDR2 YFSETQ. V lost 4 bases and J lost 5; bases outside the gene matches: 7. Clones were sequenced by immunoSEQ multiplex PCR, and TCRdb holds only the in-frame ones, with some missing. The table records about 82,000 clones, roughly 85% of them present only once. Worth noting for this clone: Antigen specificity is unknown.

The input for sequencing was PBMCs, taken from a glioma patient whose treatment included an IDH1 peptide vaccine. V is TRBV5-1 and J is TRBJ2-5, with 8 bases aligning to TRBD2. This sequence originates from a man aged 25-45 years with glioma. Some clones in this sample may be carry-over from other donors' samples. The CDR3 here is CASSLRSGGETQYF. The CDR3 DNA reads TGCGCCAGCAGCCTAAGGTCGGGAGGGGAGACCCAGTACTTC.